The rows below give T cell receptor beta chains drawn from one sample of a study of spatial heterogeneity in lung cancer. TCRdb analysed the 5' RACE reads with MiXCR anew, one entry per CDR3 protein. The table has some 23,000 distinct CDR3 sequences, 7% seen once. The sequences come from PBMCs, collected at surgery. These TCRs come from a male donor with early-stage non-small cell lung cancer. The CDR3 runs from the conserved cysteine through the conserved F or W. Not every row has a clone size; where given, it reads once, few, many or a size class.

abundance	v_gene	j_gene	CDR3aa
-	TRBV6-2/TRBV6-3	TRBJ2-1	CASSYGALRRDPFEFF
many	TRBV7-6	TRBJ2-3	CASSRSGGVLNTQYF
many	TRBV5-6	TRBJ1-1	CASSPGTGGLDTEAFF
many	TRBV11-2	TRBJ2-7	CASSLGAYEQYF
many	TRBV12-3/TRBV12-4	TRBJ1-5	CASSLQDQNQPQHF
many	TRBV5-4	TRBJ2-5	CASSQTQETQYF
few	TRBV6-1	TRBJ2-2	CASSPAPGYTGELFF
many	TRBV2	TRBJ1-2	CARTGDPFYGYTF
many	TRBV6-1	TRBJ2-2	CASRRYLDTGELFF
many	TRBV5-1	TRBJ1-1	CASSLEGFTEAFF
many	TRBV20-1	TRBJ2-2	CSANPGHLTGELFF
medium-sized	TRBV2	TRBJ1-5	CASSDVGVRNQPQHF
-	TRBV27	TRBJ2-7	CASSLPRTSGDYEQYF
many	TRBV7-7	TRBJ1-2	CASSLVREKGLDYGYTF
many	TRBV7-2	TRBJ2-1	CASSLGGSGYNEQFF
-	TRBV3-1	TRBJ2-7	CASSQDRYPAYEQYF
many	TRBV4-2	TRBJ2-5	CASSPEGLAGGWGETQYF
-	TRBV27	TRBJ2-3	CASGTSGSWSDTQYF
many	TRBV19	TRBJ2-2	CASSGTSWGSGELFF
-	TRBV13	TRBJ1-1	CASYGSTMNTEAFF
few	TRBV4-3	TRBJ2-3	CASSQVVLAADTQYF
many	TRBV28	TRBJ1-6	CASRPSGASSYNSPLHF
many	TRBV28	TRBJ2-2	CASTVRGTGELFF
few	TRBV27	TRBJ1-5	CASSSGGGNQPQHF
many	TRBV20-1	TRBJ1-1	CSASSNTEAFF
few	TRBV5-4	TRBJ2-4	CASSLGIGQGTKNIQYF
many	TRBV28	TRBJ2-2	CAHEDKNTGELFF
many	TRBV7-8	TRBJ2-3	CASSFSTPTGPSTDTQYF
medium-sized	TRBV4-1	TRBJ2-7	CASSQGDSTYEQYF
many	TRBV2	TRBJ1-3	CASRSSGNTIYF
few	TRBV25-1	TRBJ1-2	CASSERGSASGYTF
many	TRBV5-5	TRBJ1-5	CASSLAEGTGNQPQHF
-	TRBV5-6	TRBJ2-2	CASSLTGQVETGGELFF
-	TRBV20-1	TRBJ2-3	CSAREGFGARRTDTQYF
many	TRBV10-3	TRBJ2-3	CAIMGGQGDTQYF
medium-sized	TRBV10-3	TRBJ2-6	CAISESRTGANVLTF